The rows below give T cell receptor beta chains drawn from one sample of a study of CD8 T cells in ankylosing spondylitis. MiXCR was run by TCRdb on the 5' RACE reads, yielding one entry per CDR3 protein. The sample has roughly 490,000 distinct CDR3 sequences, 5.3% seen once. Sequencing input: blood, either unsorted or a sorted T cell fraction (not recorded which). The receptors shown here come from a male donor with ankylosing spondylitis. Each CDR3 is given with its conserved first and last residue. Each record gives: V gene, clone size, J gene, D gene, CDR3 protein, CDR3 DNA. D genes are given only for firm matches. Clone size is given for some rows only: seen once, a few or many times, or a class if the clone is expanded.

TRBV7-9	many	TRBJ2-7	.	CASSLAGTPREQYF	TGTGCCAGCAGCTTAGCAGGGACACCGCGGGAGCAGTACTTC
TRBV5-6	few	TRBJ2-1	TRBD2	CASSPPGRALDEQFF	TGTGCCAGCAGCCCCCCGGGGAGGGCCTTGGATGAGCAGTTCTTC
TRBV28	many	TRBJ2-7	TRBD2	CASGLAGDGEQYF	TGTGCCAGCGGACTAGCGGGAGACGGGGAGCAGTACTTC
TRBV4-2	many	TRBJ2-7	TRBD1	CASSQESRGFSYEQYF	TGTGCCAGCAGCCAAGAATCCAGGGGGTTCTCCTACGAGCAGTACTTC
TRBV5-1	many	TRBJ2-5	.	CASSLTRETQYF	TGCGCCAGCAGCTTAACCAGAGAGACCCAGTACTTC
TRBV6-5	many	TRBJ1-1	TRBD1	CASSSQGAEGAEAFF	TGTGCCAGCAGTTCACAGGGGGCCGAAGGGGCTGAAGCTTTCTTT
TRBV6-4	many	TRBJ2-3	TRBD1	CASSAGGDTDTQYF	TGTGCCAGCAGTGCAGGGGGCGACACAGATACGCAGTATTTT
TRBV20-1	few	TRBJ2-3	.	CSSSKDSSTDTQYF	TGCAGTAGCTCGAAGGACAGCTCCACAGATACGCAGTATTTT
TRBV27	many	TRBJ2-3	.	CASIAVPPITDTQYF	TGTGCCAGCATCGCAGTCCCCCCGATCACAGATACGCAGTATTTT
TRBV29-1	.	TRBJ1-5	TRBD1	CSVGQGRGQPQHF	TGCAGCGTAGGACAGGGCAGGGGTCAGCCCCAGCATTTT
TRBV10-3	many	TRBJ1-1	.	CAISAETGFTEAFF	TGTGCCATCAGTGCCGAGACAGGATTCACTGAAGCTTTCTTT
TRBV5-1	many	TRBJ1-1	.	CASSLADTEAFF	TGCGCCAGCAGCTTGGCAGACACTGAAGCTTTCTTT
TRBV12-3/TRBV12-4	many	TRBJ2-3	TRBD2	CASSSLAGGDTDTQYF	TGTGCCAGCAGTTCTCTAGCGGGAGGCGACACAGATACGCAGTATTTT
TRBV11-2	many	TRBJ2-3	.	CASSLVWISTDTQYF	TGTGCCAGCAGCTTAGTCTGGATTAGCACAGATACGCAGTATTTT
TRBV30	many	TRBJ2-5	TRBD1	CAWSRGLGETQYF	TGTGCCTGGTCCAGGGGGCTAGGGGAGACCCAGTACTTC
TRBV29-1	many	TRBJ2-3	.	CSVEDGPGRTDTQYF	TGCAGCGTTGAAGATGGGCCGGGCCGCACAGATACGCAGTATTTT